The following is a T cell receptor beta chain sequence with its context. Its antigen remains unidentified. The data were taken from a study of T cell responses to AZD1222 COVID-19 vaccine. Germline loops: CDR1 DFQATT, CDR2 SNEGSKA (reference sequence). This CDR3 is 11 amino acids long. V was clipped by 5 bases and J by 9 bases; unmatched bases: 2. Study conclusions and caveats: Among AZD1222 vaccinees, only 5 to 7 were seropositive at baseline. Spike was spanned by vaccine-associated CD4 TCRs, with dominance at 160-218 and 743-854. It was only after the peak T cell response that any repertoires were sampled. White British donors predominated, females outnumbered males, and clonal diversity was possibly underestimated.

The protocol was immunoSEQ multiplex PCR, while the TCRdb copy is restricted to in-frame clones and leaves out a portion. Here the sample spans about 210,000 clones, roughly 94% being singletons. The sequence was collected from an adult who received the MenACWY meningococcal vaccine as a control. The chain is built from TRBV20-1 and TRBJ2-1; 9 positions agree with TRBD1. This specimen consisted of peripheral blood, obtained 28 days after the second dose of the MenACWY control vaccine. This chain's CDR3 is CSAQTGGEQFF. CDR3 bases: TGCAGTGCTCAGACAGGGGGTGAGCAGTTCTTC.